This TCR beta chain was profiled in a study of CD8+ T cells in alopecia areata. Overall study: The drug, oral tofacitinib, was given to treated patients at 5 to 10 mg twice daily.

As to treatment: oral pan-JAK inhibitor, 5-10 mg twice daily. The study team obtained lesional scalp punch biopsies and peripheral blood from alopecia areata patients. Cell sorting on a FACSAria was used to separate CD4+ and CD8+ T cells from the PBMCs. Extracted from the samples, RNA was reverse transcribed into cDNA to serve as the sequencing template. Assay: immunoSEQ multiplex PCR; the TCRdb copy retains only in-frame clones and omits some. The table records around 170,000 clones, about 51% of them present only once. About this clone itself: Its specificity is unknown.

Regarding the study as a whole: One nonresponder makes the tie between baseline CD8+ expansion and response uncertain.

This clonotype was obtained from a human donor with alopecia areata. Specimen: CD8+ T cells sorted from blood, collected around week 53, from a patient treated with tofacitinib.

The CDR3 here is CASSVSSDKSYEQYF. DNA of the CDR3: TGTGCCAGCAGCGTATCCTCGGACAAGTCCTACGAGCAGTACTTC. The chain recombines TRBV9 with TRBJ2-7, with D possibly matching TRBD1 (5 bases). The CDR3 is 15 residues long. CDR1 SGDLS and CDR2 YYNGEE come from the germline V gene. With 1 base removed from V and 1 base from J, the gap between germline ends came to 12 bases.